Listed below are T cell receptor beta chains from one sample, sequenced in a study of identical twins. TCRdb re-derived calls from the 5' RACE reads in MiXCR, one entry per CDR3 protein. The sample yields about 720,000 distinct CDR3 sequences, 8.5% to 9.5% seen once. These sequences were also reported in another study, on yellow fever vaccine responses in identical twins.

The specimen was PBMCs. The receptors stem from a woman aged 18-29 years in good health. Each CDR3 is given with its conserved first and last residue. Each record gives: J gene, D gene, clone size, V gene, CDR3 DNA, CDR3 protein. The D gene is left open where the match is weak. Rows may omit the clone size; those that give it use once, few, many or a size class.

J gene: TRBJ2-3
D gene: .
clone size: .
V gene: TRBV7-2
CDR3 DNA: TGTGCCAGCAGCTTAGTCGGTAGCGGGACAGGCACAGATACGCAGTATTTT
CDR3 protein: CASSLVGSGTGTDTQYF

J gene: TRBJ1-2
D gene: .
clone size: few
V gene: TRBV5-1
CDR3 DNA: TGCGCCAGCAGCTTGGGACTATCAACCTGGGGCTACACCTTC
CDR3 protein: CASSLGLSTWGYTF

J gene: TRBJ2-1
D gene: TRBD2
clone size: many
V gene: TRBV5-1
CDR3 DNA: TGCGCCAGCAGCCCATTAGGAGCGGGAGTAGATGAGCAGTTCTTC
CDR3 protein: CASSPLGAGVDEQFF

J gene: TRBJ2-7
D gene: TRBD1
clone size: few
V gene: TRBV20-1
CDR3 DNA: TGCAGTGCCCTGGGGGGACAGGGTATTCCCGAGCAGTACTTC
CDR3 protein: CSALGGQGIPEQYF

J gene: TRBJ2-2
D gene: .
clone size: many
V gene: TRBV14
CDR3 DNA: TGTGCCAGCAGTTGGGCGAACACCGGGGAGCTGTTTTTT
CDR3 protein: CASSWANTGELFF

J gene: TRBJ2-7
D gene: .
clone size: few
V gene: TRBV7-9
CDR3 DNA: TGTGCCAGCAGCTTGCCCCTGGTGGGACTCCATACCTACGAGCAGTACTTC
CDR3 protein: CASSLPLVGLHTYEQYF

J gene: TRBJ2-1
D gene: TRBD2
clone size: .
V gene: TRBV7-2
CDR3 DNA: TGTGCCAGCAGCTTAGCTTGGGCTAGCGGGGGGGCTTCCAATGAGCAGTTCTTC
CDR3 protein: CASSLAWASGGASNEQFF

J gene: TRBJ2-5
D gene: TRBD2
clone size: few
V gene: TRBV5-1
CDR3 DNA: TGCGCCAGCAGCCCGGGCGCTAGCGGGGGGGCTGAGTTGACCCAGTACTTC
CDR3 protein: CASSPGASGGAELTQYF

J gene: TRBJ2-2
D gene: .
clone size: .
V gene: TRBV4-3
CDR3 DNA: TGCGCCAGCAGCCAACGACAGGAGACGTCAAGAGAGCTGTTTTTT
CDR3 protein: CASSQRQETSRELFF

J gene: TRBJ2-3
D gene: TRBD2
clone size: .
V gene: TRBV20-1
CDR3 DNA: TGCAGTGCTCCACTAGCGGGGGGTCTCGCTACCGATACAGATACGCAGTATTTT
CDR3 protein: CSAPLAGGLATDTDTQYF

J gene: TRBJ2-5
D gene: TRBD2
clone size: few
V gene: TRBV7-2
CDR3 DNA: TGTGCCAGCAGTCCCTATAGTTGGAGCGGGAGCTCTGAGACCCAGTACTTC
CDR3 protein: CASSPYSWSGSSETQYF

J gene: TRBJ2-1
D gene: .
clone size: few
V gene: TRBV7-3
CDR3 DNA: TGTGCCAGCAGCTTATACAGGAGCTCCTACAATGAGCAGTTCTTC
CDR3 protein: CASSLYRSSYNEQFF

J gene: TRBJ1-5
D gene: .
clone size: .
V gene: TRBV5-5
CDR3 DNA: TGTGCCAGCAGCTTGAGCGGGACCCTCTATCAGCCCCAGCATTTT
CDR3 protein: CASSLSGTLYQPQHF

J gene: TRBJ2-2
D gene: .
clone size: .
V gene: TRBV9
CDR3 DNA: TGTGCCAGCAGCGTATCGATACAGCACACCGGGGAGCTGTTTTTT
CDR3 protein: CASSVSIQHTGELFF

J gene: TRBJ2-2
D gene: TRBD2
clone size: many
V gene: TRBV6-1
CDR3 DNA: TGTGCCAGCAACCGACAACTAGCGGAAGGGACCGGGGAGCTGTTTTTT
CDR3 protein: CASNRQLAEGTGELFF

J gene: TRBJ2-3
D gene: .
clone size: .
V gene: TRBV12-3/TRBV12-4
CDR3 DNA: TGTGCCAGCAGTTTCAGGGGGGGCGTGGATACGCAGTATTTT
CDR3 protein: CASSFRGGVDTQYF

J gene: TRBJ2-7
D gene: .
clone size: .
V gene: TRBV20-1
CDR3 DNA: TGCAGTGCTAGAGTCCGTAGTTTTGGCTACGAGCAGTACTTC
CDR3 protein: CSARVRSFGYEQYF

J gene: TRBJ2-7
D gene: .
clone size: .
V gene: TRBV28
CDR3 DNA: TGTGCCAGTTGTAGCTCCTACGAGCAGTACTTC
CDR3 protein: CASCSSYEQYF

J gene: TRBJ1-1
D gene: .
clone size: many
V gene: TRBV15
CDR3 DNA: TGTGCCACCAGCAGAGTGCGGGGGAACACTGAAGCTTTCTTT
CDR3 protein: CATSRVRGNTEAFF

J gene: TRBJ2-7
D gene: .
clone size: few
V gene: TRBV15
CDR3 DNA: TGTGCCACCAGCCGGCGTTTTGGTTCCGAGCAGTACTTC
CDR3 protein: CATSRRFGSEQYF

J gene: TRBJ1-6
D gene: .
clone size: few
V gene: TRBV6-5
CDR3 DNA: TGTGCCAGCAGTTACTCCTCCCTAAGTCCCCTCCACTTT
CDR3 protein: CASSYSSLSPLHF

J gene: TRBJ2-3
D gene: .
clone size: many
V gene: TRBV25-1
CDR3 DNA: TGTGCCAGCACCGCCCCCGGGCCGATAGATACGCAGTATTTT
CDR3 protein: CASTAPGPIDTQYF

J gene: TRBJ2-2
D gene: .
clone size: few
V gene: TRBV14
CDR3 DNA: TGTGCCAGCAGCCATCGTGGGGGAATTGGCAACGGGGAGCTGTTTTTT
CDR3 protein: CASSHRGGIGNGELFF

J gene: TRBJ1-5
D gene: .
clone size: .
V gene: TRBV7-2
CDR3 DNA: TGTGCCAGCAGCCCGACGACGGCTGGCAATCAGCCCCAGCATTTT
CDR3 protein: CASSPTTAGNQPQHF

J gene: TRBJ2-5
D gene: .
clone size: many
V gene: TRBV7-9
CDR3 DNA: TGTGCCAGCAGCGCAGAGGCTCGGGAGACCCAGTACTTC
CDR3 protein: CASSAEARETQYF

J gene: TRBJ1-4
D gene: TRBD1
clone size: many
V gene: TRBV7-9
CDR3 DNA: TGTGCCAGCAGCTTCGGGACAGGGCAAAATGAAAAACTGTTTTTT
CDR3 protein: CASSFGTGQNEKLFF

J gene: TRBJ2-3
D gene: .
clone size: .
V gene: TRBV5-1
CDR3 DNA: TGCGCCAGCAGCTTGGAGCCATTAAGCACAGATACGCAGTATTTT
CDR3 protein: CASSLEPLSTDTQYF

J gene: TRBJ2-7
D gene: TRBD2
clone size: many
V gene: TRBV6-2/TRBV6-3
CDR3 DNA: TGTGCCAGCACCACAACTAGCGGGTCCTACGAGCAGTACTTC
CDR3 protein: CASTTTSGSYEQYF

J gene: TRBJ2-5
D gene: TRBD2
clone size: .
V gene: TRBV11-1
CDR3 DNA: TGTGCCAGCAGCTACCCGCCCGGGACTAGGGATGGGGGAGAGACCCAGTACTTC
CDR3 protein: CASSYPPGTRDGGETQYF

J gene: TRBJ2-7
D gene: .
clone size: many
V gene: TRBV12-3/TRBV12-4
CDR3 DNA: TGTGCCAGCAGTTTCTGGTCGCGATACGAGCAGTACTTC
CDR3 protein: CASSFWSRYEQYF

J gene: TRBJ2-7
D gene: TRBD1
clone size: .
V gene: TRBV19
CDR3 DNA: TGTGCCAGTGGACAGGGGGTTCATCCCTACGAGCAGTACTTC
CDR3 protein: CASGQGVHPYEQYF

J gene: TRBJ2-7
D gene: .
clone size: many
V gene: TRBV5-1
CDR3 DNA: TGCGCCAGCAGCACGGGGGAGTCCTACGAGCAGTACTTC
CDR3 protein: CASSTGESYEQYF

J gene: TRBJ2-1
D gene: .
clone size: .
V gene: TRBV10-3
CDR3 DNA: TGTGCCATCAGTGAGGAGTCAGGGGCCTACAATGAGCAGTTCTTC
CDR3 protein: CAISEESGAYNEQFF

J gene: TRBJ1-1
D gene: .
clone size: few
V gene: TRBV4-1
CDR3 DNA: TGCGCCAGCAGCACCGTCACTGATGAAGCTTTCTTT
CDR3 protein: CASSTVTDEAFF

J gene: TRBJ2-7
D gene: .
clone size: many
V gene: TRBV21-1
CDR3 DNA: TGTGCCAGCAGCAAAGGTCTGGTCTACGAGCAGTACTTC
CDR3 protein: CASSKGLVYEQYF

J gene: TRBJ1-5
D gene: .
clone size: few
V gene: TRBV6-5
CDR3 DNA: TGTGCCAGCAGTTACTCGGAGGGCAGCAATCAGCCCCAGCATTTT
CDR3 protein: CASSYSEGSNQPQHF

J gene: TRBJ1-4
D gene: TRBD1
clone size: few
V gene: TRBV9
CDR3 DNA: TGTGCCAGCAGCGCGCGACAGGGAATGAATGAAAAACTGTTTTTT
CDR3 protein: CASSARQGMNEKLFF

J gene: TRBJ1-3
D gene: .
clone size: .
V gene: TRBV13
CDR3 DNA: TGTGCCAGCAGCTTAGGACAGAAACCTGGAAACACCATATATTTT
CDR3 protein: CASSLGQKPGNTIYF

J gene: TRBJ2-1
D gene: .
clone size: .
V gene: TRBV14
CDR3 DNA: TGTGCCATCAGCCCTGGGGTCCTCTCGGAGCAGTTCTTC
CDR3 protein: CAISPGVLSEQFF

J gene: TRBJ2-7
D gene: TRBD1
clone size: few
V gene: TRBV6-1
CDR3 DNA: TGTGCCAGCAGCTGGGGACAGGGCCTCGAGCAGTACTTC
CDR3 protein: CASSWGQGLEQYF

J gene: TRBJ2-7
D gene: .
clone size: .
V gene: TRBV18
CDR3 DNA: TGTGCCAGCTCGGACGACAGGATCACCTACGAGCAGTACTTC
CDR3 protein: CASSDDRITYEQYF

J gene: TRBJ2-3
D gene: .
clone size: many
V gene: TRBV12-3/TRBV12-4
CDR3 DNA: TGTGCCAGCAGTTTAGCGGGCCGACTAAATACGCAGTATTTT
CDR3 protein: CASSLAGRLNTQYF

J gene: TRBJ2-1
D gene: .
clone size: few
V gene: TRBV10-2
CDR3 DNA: TGCGCCAGCCAGGAAGCGGACCTTCGCTACAATGAGCAGTTCTTC
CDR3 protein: CASQEADLRYNEQFF

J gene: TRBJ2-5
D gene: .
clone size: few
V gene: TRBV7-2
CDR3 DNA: TGTGCCAGCAGCTTAGATCCGCATCCCCGGGAGACCCAGTACTTC
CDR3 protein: CASSLDPHPRETQYF

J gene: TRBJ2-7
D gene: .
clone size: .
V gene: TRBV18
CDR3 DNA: TGTGCCAGCTCACCGCCCGGGACATCCGGCCAGCAGTACTTC
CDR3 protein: CASSPPGTSGQQYF

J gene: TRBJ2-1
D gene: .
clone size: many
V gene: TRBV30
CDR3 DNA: TGTGCCTGGAGTGCTTTTAGCGGCTACAATGAGCAGTTCTTC
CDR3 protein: CAWSAFSGYNEQFF

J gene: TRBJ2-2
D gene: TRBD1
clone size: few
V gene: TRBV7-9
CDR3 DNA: TGTGCCAGCAGACCTGACAGGGCCCCCGGGGAGCTGTTTTTT
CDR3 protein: CASRPDRAPGELFF

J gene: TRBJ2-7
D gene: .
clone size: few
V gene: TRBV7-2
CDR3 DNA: TGTGCCAGCAGCTTAGTTTCGCCCGCTGATGAGCAGTACTTC
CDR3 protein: CASSLVSPADEQYF

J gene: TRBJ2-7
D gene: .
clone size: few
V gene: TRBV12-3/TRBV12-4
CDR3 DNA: TGTGCCAGCAGTACAATGTACAGGTACGAGCAGTACTTC
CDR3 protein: CASSTMYRYEQYF

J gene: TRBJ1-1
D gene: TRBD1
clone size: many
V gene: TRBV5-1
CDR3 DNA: TGCGCCAGCAGCCCTCCGACAGGGGGGGCGGACACTGAAGCTTTCTTT
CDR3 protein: CASSPPTGGADTEAFF

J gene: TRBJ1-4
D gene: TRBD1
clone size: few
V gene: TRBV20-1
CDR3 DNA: TGCAGTGCTAGTCGCCCAGGGGGCACGGGTGAAAAACTGTTTTTT
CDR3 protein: CSASRPGGTGEKLFF

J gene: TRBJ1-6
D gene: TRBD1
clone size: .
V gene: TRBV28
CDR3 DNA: TGTGCCAGCAGTTCCTCTCCCTGGGGACAGGGACGGAATTCACCCCTCCACTTT
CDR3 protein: CASSSSPWGQGRNSPLHF